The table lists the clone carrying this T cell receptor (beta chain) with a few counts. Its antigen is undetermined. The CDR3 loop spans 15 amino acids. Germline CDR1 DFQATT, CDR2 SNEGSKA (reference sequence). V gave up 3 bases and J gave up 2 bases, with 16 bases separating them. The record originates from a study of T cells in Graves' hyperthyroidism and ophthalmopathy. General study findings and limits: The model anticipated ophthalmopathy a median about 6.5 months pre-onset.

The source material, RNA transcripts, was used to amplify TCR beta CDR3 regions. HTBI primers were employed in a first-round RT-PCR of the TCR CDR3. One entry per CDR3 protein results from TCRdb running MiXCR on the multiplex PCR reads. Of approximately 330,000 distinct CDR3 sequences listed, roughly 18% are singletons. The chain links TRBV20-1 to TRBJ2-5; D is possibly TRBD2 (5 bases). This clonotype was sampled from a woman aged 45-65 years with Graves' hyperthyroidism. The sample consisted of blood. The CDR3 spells CSASLSSSSQETQYF. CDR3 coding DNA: TGCAGTGCTAGCCTTTCTAGCAGCTCACAAGAGACCCAGTACTTC.